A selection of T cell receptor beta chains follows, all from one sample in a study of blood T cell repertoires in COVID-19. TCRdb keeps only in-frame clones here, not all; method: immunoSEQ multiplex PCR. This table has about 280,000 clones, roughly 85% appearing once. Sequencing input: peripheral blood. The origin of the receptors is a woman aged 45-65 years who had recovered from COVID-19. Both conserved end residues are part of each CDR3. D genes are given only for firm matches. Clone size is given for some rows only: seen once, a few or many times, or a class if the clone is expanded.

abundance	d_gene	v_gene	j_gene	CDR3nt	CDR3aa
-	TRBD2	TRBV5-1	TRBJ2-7	TGCGCCAGCAGCTTGGCCCCCCTGGGCGGGGGAGGAGCGCAGTACTTC	CASSLAPLGGGGAQYF
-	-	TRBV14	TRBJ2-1	TGTGCCAGCAGCCCACCTAGCTTTCCCTACAATGAGCAGTTCTTC	CASSPPSFPYNEQFF
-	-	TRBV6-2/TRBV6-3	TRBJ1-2	TGTGCCAGCAGTTCCGGGGTTCCCTATGGCTACACCTTC	CASSSGVPYGYTF
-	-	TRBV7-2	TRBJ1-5	TGTGCCAGCAGCTTCAGGGATAGCAATCAGCCCCAGCATTTT	CASSFRDSNQPQHF
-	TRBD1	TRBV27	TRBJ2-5	TGTGCCAGCAGTTTTCACTCCCGGGACAGGGGCGGGACCCAGTACTTC	CASSFHSRDRGGTQYF
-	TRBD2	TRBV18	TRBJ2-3	TGTGCCAGCTCACCACAATCCATTCTAGCGGGTACAGATACGCAGTATTTT	CASSPQSILAGTDTQYF
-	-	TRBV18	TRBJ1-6	TGTGCCAGCTCACCACGAGGAGGGACCGATAATTCACCCCTCCACTTT	CASSPRGGTDNSPLHF
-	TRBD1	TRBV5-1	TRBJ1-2	TGCGCCAGCAGCTTTGGGGACAGTCCTAACTATGGCTACACCTTC	CASSFGDSPNYGYTF
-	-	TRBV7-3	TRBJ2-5	TGTGCCAGCAGCCCTTACGCAGTCCCCGGGGAGACCCAGTACTTC	CASSPYAVPGETQYF
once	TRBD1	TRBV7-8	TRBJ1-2	TGTGCCAGCAGCTTGGGACAGGTCCCTTACACATATGGCTACACCTTC	CASSLGQVPYTYGYTF
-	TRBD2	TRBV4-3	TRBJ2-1	TGCGCCAGCAGCCAAGGTCGAGGACTAGCGGCTAACAATGAGCAGTTCTTC	CASSQGRGLAANNEQFF
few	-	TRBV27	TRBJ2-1	TGTGCCAGCAGTTTACCAACAGGGAGTCCGGATGAGCAGTTCTTC	CASSLPTGSPDEQFF
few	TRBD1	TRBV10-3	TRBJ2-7	TGTGCCATCAGTGATCCGGACAGGCCCCAGTACTTC	CAISDPDRPQYF
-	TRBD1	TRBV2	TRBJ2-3	TGTGCCAGCAGTGCCTGGGACAGGGGACTCACAGATACGCAGTATTTT	CASSAWDRGLTDTQYF
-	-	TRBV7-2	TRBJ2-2	TGTGCCAGCAGCTTAGAGCCCCACCCACCCCCCGGGGAGCTGTTTTTT	CASSLEPHPPPGELFF
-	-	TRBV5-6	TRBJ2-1	TGTGCCAGCAGCCAAACTGGTCGCGGGTGGCAGGGTGGGAGGAATGAGCAGTTCTTC	CASSQTGRGWQGGRNEQFF
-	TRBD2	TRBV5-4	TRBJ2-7	TGTGCCAGCAGCTTGGGTGGCACTTTGGGAGCGGGAGGCCGAGAGCAGTACTTC	CASSLGGTLGAGGREQYF
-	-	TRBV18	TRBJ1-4	TGTGCCAGCTCACCAGAACGGGGGACAACTAATGAAAAACTGTTTTTT	CASSPERGTTNEKLFF
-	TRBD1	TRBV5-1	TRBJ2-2	TGCGCCAGCAGCTTGGTGGCAGGGGGCTACGGGGAGCTGTTTTTT	CASSLVAGGYGELFF
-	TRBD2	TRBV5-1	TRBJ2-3	TGCGCCAGCAGCTTGTCCCTAGCGGGGGGCACAGATACGCAGTATTTT	CASSLSLAGGTDTQYF
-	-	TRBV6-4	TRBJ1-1	TGTGCCAGCAAGGTACAGCCTAACACTGAAGCTTTCTTT	CASKVQPNTEAFF
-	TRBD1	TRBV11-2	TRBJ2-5	TGTGCCAGCAGCTCGCAGGGGGCTGTTCAAGAGACCCAGTACTTC	CASSSQGAVQETQYF